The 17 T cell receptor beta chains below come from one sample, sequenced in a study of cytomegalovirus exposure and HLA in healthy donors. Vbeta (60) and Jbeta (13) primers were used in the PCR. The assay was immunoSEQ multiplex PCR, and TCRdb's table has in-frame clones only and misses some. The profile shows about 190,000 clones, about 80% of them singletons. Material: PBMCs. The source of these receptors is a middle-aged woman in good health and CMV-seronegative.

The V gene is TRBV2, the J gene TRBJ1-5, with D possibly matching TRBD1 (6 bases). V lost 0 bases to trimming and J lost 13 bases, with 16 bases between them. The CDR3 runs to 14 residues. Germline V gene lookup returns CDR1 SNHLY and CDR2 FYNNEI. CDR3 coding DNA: TGTGCCAGCAGTGAAGCCTTTTATGGACAGTATCAGCATTTT. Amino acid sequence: CASSEAFYGQYQHF.

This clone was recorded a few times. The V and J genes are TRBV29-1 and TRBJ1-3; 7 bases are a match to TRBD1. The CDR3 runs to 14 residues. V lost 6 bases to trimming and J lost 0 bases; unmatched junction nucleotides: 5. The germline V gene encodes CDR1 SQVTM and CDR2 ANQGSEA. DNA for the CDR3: TGCAGCGTCGCAGGGGGAGTCTCTGGAAACACCATATATTTT. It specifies CSVAGGVSGNTIYF. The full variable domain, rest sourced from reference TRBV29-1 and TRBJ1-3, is SAVISQKPSRDICQRGTSLTIQCQVDSQVTMMFWYRQQPGQSLTLIATANQGSEATYESGFVIDKFPISRPNLTFSTLTVSNMSPEDSSIYLCSVAGGVSGNTIYFGEGSWLTVV.

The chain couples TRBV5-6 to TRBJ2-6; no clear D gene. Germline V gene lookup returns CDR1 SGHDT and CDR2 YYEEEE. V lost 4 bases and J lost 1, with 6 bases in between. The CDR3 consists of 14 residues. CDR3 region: CASSLVSGANVLTF. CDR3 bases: TGTGCCAGCAGCCTGGTATCTGGGGCCAACGTCCTGACTTTC.

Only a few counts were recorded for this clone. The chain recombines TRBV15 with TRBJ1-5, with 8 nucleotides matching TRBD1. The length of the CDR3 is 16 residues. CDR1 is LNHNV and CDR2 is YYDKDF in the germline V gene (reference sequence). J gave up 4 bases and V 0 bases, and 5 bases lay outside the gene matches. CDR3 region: CATSRDTGQGNQPQHF. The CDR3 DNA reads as TGTGCCACCAGCAGAGATACCGGACAGGGAAATCAGCCCCAGCATTTT.

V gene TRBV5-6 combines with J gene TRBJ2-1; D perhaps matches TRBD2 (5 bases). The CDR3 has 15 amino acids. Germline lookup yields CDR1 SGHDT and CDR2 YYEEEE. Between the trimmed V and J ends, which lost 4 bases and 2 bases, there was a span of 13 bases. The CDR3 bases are TGTGCCAGCAGCCACACCGGGGTACCCTACAATGAGCAGTTCTTC. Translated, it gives CASSHTGVPYNEQFF.

CDR3 region: CASSQELGSQREAFF. DNA for the CDR3: TGCGCCAGCAGCCAAGAGTTAGGTTCACAAAGGGAGGCTTTCTTT. V and J are TRBV4-1 and TRBJ1-1; D not certain. The germline V and J ends were trimmed by 0 bases and 11 bases, with 19 bases remaining between them. Germline assignment: CDR1 MGHRA and CDR2 YSYEKL. This CDR3 contains 15 residues.

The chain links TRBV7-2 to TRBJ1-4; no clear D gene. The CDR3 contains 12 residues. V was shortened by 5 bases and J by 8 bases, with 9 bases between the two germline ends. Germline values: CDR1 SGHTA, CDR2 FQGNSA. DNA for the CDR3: TGTGCCAGCAGCACCCTCGGGGAAAAACTGTTTTTT. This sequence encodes CASSTLGEKLFF.

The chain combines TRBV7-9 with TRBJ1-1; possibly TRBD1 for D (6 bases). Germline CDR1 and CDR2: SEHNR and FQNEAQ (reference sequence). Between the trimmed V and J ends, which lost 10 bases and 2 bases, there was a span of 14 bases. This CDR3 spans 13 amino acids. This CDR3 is CATRRGTNTEAFF. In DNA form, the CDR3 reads TGTGCCACCAGGCGGGGGACAAACACTGAAGCTTTCTTT.

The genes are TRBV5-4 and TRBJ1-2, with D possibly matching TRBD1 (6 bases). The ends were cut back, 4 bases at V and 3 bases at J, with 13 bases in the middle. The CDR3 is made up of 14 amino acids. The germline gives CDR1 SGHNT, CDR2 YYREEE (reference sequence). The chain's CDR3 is CASSLRGTDYGYTF. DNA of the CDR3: TGTGCCAGCAGCCTGAGGGGGACGGACTATGGCTACACCTTC.

The DNA of the CDR3 is TGTGCCAGCAGCCTAAGTCCTTCCACAGATACGCAGTATTTT. It translates to CASSLSPSTDTQYF. The chain uses TRBV11-3 and TRBJ2-3; no reliable D call. Germline V lookup: CDR1 SGHNT, CDR2 YENEEA. V was pared by 5 bases and J by 2 bases, with 11 bases between. The CDR3 totals 14 residues.

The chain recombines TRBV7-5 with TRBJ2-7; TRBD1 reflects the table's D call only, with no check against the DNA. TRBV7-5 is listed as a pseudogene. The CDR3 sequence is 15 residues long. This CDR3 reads CVRSLVVQDSYEQYV. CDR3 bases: TGTGTCAGAAGCTTAGTGGTACAGGATTCCTACGAGCAGTACGTC.

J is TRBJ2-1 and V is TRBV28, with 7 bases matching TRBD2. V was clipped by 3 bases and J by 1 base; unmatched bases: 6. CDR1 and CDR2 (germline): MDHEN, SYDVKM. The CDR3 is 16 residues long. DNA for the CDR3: TGTGCCAGCAGTTTGACGGCAGCGGGATCCTACAATGAGCAGTTCTTC. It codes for CASSLTAAGSYNEQFF.

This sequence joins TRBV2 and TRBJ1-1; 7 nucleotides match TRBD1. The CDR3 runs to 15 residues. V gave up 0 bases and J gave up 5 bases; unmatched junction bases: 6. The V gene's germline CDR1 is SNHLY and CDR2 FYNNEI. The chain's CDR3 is CASSEAPQGQTEAFF. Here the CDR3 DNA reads TGTGCCAGCAGTGAAGCCCCACAGGGACAGACTGAAGCTTTCTTT.

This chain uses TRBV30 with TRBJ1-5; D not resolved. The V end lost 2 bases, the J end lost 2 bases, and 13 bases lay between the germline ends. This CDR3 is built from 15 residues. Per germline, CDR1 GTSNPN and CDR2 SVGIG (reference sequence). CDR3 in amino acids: CAWSMGGIGNQPQHF. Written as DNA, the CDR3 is TGTGCCTGGAGTATGGGAGGGATCGGCAATCAGCCCCAGCATTTT.

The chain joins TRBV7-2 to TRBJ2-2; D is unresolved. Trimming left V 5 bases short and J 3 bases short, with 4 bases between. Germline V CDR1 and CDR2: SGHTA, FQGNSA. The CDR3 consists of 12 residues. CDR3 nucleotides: TGTGCCAGCAGCCCATACACCGGGGAGCTGTTTTTT. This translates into CASSPYTGELFF. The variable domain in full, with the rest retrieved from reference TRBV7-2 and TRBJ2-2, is GAGVSQSPSNKVTEKGKDVELRCDPISGHTALYWYRQSLGQGLEFLIYFQGNSAPDKSGLPSDRFSAERTGGSVSTLTIQRTQQEDSAVYLCASSPYTGELFFGEGSRLTVL.

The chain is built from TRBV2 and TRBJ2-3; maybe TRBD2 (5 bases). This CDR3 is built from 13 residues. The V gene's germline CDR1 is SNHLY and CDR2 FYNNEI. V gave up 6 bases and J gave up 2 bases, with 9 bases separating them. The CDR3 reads CASRTRSTDTQYF. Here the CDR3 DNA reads TGTGCCAGCAGAACTAGATCCACAGATACGCAGTATTTT. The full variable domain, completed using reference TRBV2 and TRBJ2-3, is EPEVTQTPSHQVTQMGQEVILRCVPISNHLYFYWYRQILGQKVEFLVSFYNNEISEKSEIFDDQFSVERPDGSNFTLKIRSTKLEDSAMYFCASRTRSTDTQYFGPGTRLTVL.

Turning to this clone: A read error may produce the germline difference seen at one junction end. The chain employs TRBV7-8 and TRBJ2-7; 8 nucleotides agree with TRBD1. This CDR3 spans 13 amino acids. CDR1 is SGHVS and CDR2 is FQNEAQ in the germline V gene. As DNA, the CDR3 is TGTGCCAGCAGCTTACAGGGGGCGACAAAAAGTAACTTC. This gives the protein CASSLQGATKSNF.